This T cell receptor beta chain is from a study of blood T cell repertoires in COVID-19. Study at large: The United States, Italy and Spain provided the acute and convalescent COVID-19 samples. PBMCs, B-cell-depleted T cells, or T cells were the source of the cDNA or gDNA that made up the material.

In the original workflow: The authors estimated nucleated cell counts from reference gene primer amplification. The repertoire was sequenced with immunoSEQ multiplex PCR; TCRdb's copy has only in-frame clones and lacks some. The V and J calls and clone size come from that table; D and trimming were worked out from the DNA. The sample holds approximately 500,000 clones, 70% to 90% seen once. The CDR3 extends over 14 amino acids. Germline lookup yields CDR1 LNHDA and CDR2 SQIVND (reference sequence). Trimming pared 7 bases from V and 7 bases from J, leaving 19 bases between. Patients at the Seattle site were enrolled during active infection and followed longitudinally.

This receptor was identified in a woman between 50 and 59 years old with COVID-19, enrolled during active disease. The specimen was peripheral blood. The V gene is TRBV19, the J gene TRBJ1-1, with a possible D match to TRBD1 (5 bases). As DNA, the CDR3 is TGTGCCAGTACCCAGGGAAGGCACACACATGAAGCTTTCTTT. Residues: CASTQGRHTHEAFF.